The 23 T cell receptor beta chains in this list originate from one sample, sequenced in a study of T cell responses to AZD1222 COVID-19 vaccine. TCRdb's table, derived via immunoSEQ multiplex PCR, lists solely in-frame clones and lacks some. Among about 130,000 clones listed, about 88% were seen once. Sequencing used peripheral blood, obtained on day 0 of AZD1222 vaccination. All receptors derive from an adult in good health.

This chain uses TRBV5-1 with TRBJ2-3, with 7 positions matching TRBD1. The CDR3 has 15 amino acids. Germline assignment: CDR1 SGHRS and CDR2 YFSETQ. With 4 bases clipped from V and 0 bases from J, the junction kept 5 bases outside the gene matches. The CDR3 region has the DNA TGCGCCAGCAGCATCGGGACAGCCAGCACAGATACGCAGTATTTT. This encodes CASSIGTASTDTQYF.

The rearrangement joins TRBV2 to TRBJ1-5, with TRBD1 matching over 7 bases. The CDR3 contains 16 residues. The germline V gene has CDR1 SNHLY and CDR2 FYNNEI. J lost 1 base, V lost 6 bases, and 9 bases had no gene match. The CDR3 loop is CASSVISTGSNQPQHF. The CDR3 bases are TGTGCCAGCAGCGTTATCTCGACAGGGAGCAATCAGCCCCAGCATTTT.

The chain combines TRBV28 with TRBJ1-3; D gene ambiguous. The V and J ends lost 3 bases and 4 bases respectively, with 4 bases between them. Germline values: CDR1 MDHEN, CDR2 SYDVKM. The CDR3 contains 12 residues. Here the CDR3 reads CASSFRGNTIYF. In nucleotides, the CDR3 is TGTGCCAGCAGTTTTCGGGGAAACACCATATATTTT.

Only a few counts were recorded for this clone. This rearrangement joins TRBV9 to TRBJ1-2, with D unresolved. Trimming left V 0 bases short and J 5 bases short, with 8 bases between. This CDR3 has 13 amino acids. Per the germline V gene, CDR1 is SGDLS and CDR2 is YYNGEE. CDR3 in amino acids: CASSVAGEYGYTF. The CDR3 DNA reads TGTGCCAGCAGCGTAGCTGGGGAATATGGCTACACCTTC.

The rearrangement uses TRBV2 and TRBJ1-5; 10 bases match TRBD1. Germline CDR1 is SNHLY and CDR2 is FYNNEI. This CDR3 contains 16 residues. V lost 7 bases, J lost 4 bases, and 10 bases stayed unmatched. The CDR3 DNA reads as TGTGCCAGCACCTCACTTCCGGGACAGGGGAATCAGCCCCAGCATTTT. Translating gives CASTSLPGQGNQPQHF.

J is TRBJ1-1 and V is TRBV6-5; maybe TRBD1 (5 bases). Germline V gene lookup returns CDR1 MNHEY and CDR2 SVGAGI. The CDR3 is 13 residues long. The V and J ends lost 7 bases and 0 bases respectively, with 9 bases between them. The CDR3 DNA reads as TGTGCCAGCAACCCGACAGTGAACACTGAAGCTTTCTTT. Its translation: CASNPTVNTEAFF.

The V call is TRBV27, the J call TRBJ2-1, with D unclear. Germline assignment: CDR1 MNHEY and CDR2 SMNVEV (reference sequence). V was clipped by 5 bases and J by 10 bases, with 21 bases between them. CDR3 length equals 15 residues. The CDR3, as DNA: TGTGCCAGCAGTATTAGCAGGATGGGATCCTACGAGCAGTTCTTC. Protein product: CASSISRMGSYEQFF.

V usage is TRBV5-6 and J usage is TRBJ1-5, with no clear D. The CDR3 length is 14 residues. The germline V gene encodes CDR1 SGHDT and CDR2 YYEEEE. Trimming removed 4 bases at V and 4 bases at J, with 12 bases between. DNA of the CDR3: TGTGCCAGCAGCAGAACAGACAATAATCAGCCCCAGCATTTT. Translation gives CASSRTDNNQPQHF.

This sequence joins TRBV28 and TRBJ1-6, with D maybe TRBD1 (5 bases). The CDR3 covers 15 residues. CDR1 and CDR2 from the germline V gene are MDHEN and SYDVKM. Trimming removed 4 bases at V and 7 bases at J, with 14 bases between. CDR3 sequence reads: CASSSTRQSNSPLHF. The CDR3 region has the DNA TGTGCCAGCAGTTCCACTCGACAGTCAAATTCACCCCTCCACTTT. Full variable domain (rest looked up from reference TRBV28 and TRBJ1-6): DVKVTQSSRYLVKRTGEKVFLECVQDMDHENMFWYRQDPGLGLRLIYFSYDVKMKEKGDIPEGYSVSREKKERFSLILESASTNQTSMYLCASSSTRQSNSPLHFGNGTRLTVT.

The J gene is TRBJ1-3, the V gene TRBV11-2, with no clear D. The germline V gene encodes CDR1 SGHAT and CDR2 FQNNGV. CDR3 length equals 17 residues. V was trimmed by 1 base and J by 5 bases, leaving 18 bases between them. The CDR3 DNA follows: TGTGCCAGCAGCTTAGTTGAAGGGTCTCGGGCCCGAAACACCATATATTTT. Amino acids: CASSLVEGSRARNTIYF.

V and J are TRBV5-1 and TRBJ2-1, with 7 bases fitting TRBD2. V gave up 5 bases and J gave up 2 bases; unmatched junction bases: 7. Germline-derived CDR1 and CDR2 are SGHRS and YFSETQ. The CDR3 runs to 15 residues. CDR3 loop: CASRSAAGTYNEQFF. In DNA form, the CDR3 reads TGCGCCAGCAGGTCTGCAGCGGGGACCTACAATGAGCAGTTCTTC.

This chain uses TRBV3-1 (or the pseudogene TRBV3-2) with TRBJ1-6, with unresolved D. The CDR3 is made up of 14 amino acids. V was cut by 1 base and J by 7 bases, with 8 bases left in between. Germline lookup yields CDR1 LGHDT and CDR2 YNNKEL (reference sequence). Here the CDR3 DNA reads TGTGCCAGCAGCCAAGGGGTGGGCAATTCACCCCTCCACTTT. Translated: CASSQGVGNSPLHF.

This CDR3 reads CASKPANYGYTF. The CDR3 DNA reads TGTGCCAGCAAACCAGCAAACTATGGCTACACCTTC. This chain links TRBV2 with TRBJ1-2; D unresolved. V shed 7 bases and J shed 2 bases, with 8 bases lying between them. The CDR3 covers 12 residues. Germline lookup yields CDR1 SNHLY and CDR2 FYNNEI.

This chain links TRBV27 with TRBJ2-7; possibly TRBD1 or TRBD2 for D (5 bases each). The CDR3 spans 15 residues. V was shortened by 5 bases and J by 5 bases, with 19 bases between the two germline ends. The V gene's germline CDR1 is MNHEY and CDR2 SMNVEV (reference sequence). This CDR3 is CASSTYRDLANEQYF. The DNA for the CDR3 is TGTGCCAGCAGTACATACCGGGACCTAGCCAACGAGCAGTACTTC.

The CDR3 nucleotides read TGTGCCAGCAGGGGCCAGTCGGCGGGGAACACTGAAGCTTTCTTT. Translation: CASRGQSAGNTEAFF. J is TRBJ1-1 and V is TRBV6-5; D gene ambiguous. V was trimmed by 6 bases and J by 1 base, leaving 15 bases between them. CDR1 and CDR2 (germline): MNHEY, SVGAGI. The CDR3 is 15 residues long.

The chain joins TRBV5-8 to TRBJ1-1; unclear D gene. This CDR3 is 14 amino acids long. Germline-derived CDR1 and CDR2 are SGHTS and YDEGEE. V lost 4 bases and J 4 bases, leaving 14 bases between the germline ends. This chain's CDR3 is CASSLWGGSTEAFF. The CDR3 DNA sequence: TGTGCCAGCAGCCTCTGGGGAGGGAGCACTGAAGCTTTCTTT. Full variable domain (outside the CDR3, taken from reference TRBV5-8 and TRBJ1-1): EAGVTQSPTHLIKTRGQQATLRCSPISGHTSVYWYQQALGLGLQFLLWYDEGEERNRGNFPPRFSGRQFPNYSSELNVNALELEDSALYLCASSLWGGSTEAFFGQGTRLTVV.

The chain uses TRBV19 and TRBJ2-2; TRBD1 aligns across 7 bases. CDR1 and CDR2 from the germline V gene are LNHDA and SQIVND (reference sequence). Germline trimming cut 3 bases from V and 0 bases from J; bases unmatched to any gene: 1. This CDR3 contains 15 residues. CDR3 sequence: CASSIGTANTGELFF. CDR3 in DNA: TGTGCCAGTAGTATCGGGACAGCGAACACCGGGGAGCTGTTTTTT.

The J gene is TRBJ1-6, the V gene TRBV27; 8 bases are a match to TRBD1. The CDR3 runs to 16 residues. Germline V CDR1 and CDR2: MNHEY, SMNVEV (reference sequence). Trimming at V came to 3 bases and at J to 13 bases, leaving 14 bases not matched to a gene. The CDR3 protein is CASSFRGGQGARPLHF. For the CDR3, the DNA is TGTGCCAGCAGTTTCAGGGGGGGGCAGGGGGCGCGGCCCCTCCACTTT.

This chain connects TRBV30 to TRBJ1-5; 7 bases line up with TRBD1. With V trimmed by 1 base and J by 9 bases, 9 bases remained unmatched. This CDR3 has 14 amino acids. Germline V gene data show CDR1 as GTSNPN and CDR2 as SVGIG (reference sequence). CDR3 in DNA: TGTGCCTGGAGTGAGGGGACAGCCATTATGCCCCAGCATTTT. The encoded protein is CAWSEGTAIMPQHF.

The chain recombines TRBV2 with TRBJ2-7, with D uncertain. Between the trimmed V and J ends, which lost 3 bases and 3 bases, there was a span of 3 bases. The length of the CDR3 is 11 residues. Germline loops: CDR1 SNHLY, CDR2 FYNNEI. DNA of the CDR3: TGTGCCAGCAGTGACTTCTACGAGCAGTACTTC. This codes for CASSDFYEQYF.

About this clone itself: Additional DNA sequences in this sample encode the identical CDR3. This chain connects TRBV5-1 to TRBJ1-4; 8 bases are shared with TRBD1. CDR3 length equals 15 residues. The J segment lost 7 bases and the V segment lost 3 bases, leaving 8 bases of the junction unmatched. From germline, CDR1 is SGHRS and CDR2 YFSETQ. DNA for the CDR3: TGCGCCAGCAGCTCCCTTGGACAGGGAGGTGAAAAACTGTTTTTT. Amino acid sequence: CASSSLGQGGEKLFF. The variable domain in full, completed from reference TRBV5-1 and TRBJ1-4, reads KAGVTQTPRYLIKTRGQQVTLSCSPISGHRSVSWYQQTPGQGLQFLFEYFSETQRNKGNFPGRFSGRQFSNSRSEMNVSTLELGDSALYLCASSSLGQGGEKLFFGSGTQLSVL.

This CDR3 reads CASSLGRGEPEKLFF. The DNA for the CDR3 is TGCGCCAGCAGCCTGGGGAGGGGGGAACCAGAAAAACTGTTTTTT. V usage is TRBV5-1 and J usage is TRBJ1-4; D is perhaps TRBD1 (6 bases). The germline V gene encodes CDR1 SGHRS and CDR2 YFSETQ. The CDR3 sequence is 15 residues long. V lost 4 bases and J 8 bases, leaving 18 bases between the germline ends.

The chain links TRBV18 to TRBJ2-1; no reliable D call. Trimming shortened V by 3 bases and J by 7 bases, and 10 bases separated the two germline ends. CDR3 length: 13 residues. From germline, CDR1 is KGHSH and CDR2 LQKENI. The CDR3 spells CASSPVSANEQFF. In nucleotides, the CDR3 is TGTGCCAGCTCACCTGTAAGTGCGAATGAGCAGTTCTTC.